What follows is one TCR beta chain and its context. Its antigen remains unidentified. Looked up from germline, CDR1 is SQVTM and CDR2 is ANQGSEA. CDR3 length: 13 amino acids. The ends lost 3 bases at V and 12 bases at J; junction bases unmatched: 8. The data belong to a study of T-cell memory formation after mild COVID-19. Turning to the study itself: The two donors had largely donor-specific TCR clusters.

Study-wide points: Cross-reactive memory apparently joined, as some responding clones appeared in pre-infection memory.

TCRalpha and TCRbeta libraries used 5'RACE with constant-segment primers and UMIs. MiXCR, run by TCRdb on the 5' RACE reads, gives a single entry per CDR3 protein. The data show 550,000 to 600,000 distinct CDR3 sequences, approximately 15% seen once. The V gene is TRBV29-1, the J gene TRBJ2-7, with TRBD2 matching over 13 bases. Input material: PBMCs or a T cell subset sorted from them (not recorded which). The TCR comes from an adult woman who had mild COVID-19 (a few samples of this study predate the infection). Cell type and time point are not known. This chain's CDR3 is CSVDPGTSGNRYF. Here the CDR3 DNA reads TGCAGCGTTGATCCCGGGACTAGCGGGAATCGGTACTTC.